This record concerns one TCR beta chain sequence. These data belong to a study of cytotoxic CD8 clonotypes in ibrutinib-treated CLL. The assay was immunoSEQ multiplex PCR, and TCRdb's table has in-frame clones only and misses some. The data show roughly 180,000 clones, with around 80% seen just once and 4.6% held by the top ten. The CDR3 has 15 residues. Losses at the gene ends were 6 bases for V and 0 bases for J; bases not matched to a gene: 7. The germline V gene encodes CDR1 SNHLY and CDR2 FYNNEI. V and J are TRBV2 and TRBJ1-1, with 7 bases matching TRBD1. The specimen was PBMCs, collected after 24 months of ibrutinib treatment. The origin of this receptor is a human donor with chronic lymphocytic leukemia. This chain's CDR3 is CASRSDRILNTEAFF. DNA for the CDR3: TGTGCCAGCAGATCGGACAGGATATTGAACACTGAAGCTTTCTTT.